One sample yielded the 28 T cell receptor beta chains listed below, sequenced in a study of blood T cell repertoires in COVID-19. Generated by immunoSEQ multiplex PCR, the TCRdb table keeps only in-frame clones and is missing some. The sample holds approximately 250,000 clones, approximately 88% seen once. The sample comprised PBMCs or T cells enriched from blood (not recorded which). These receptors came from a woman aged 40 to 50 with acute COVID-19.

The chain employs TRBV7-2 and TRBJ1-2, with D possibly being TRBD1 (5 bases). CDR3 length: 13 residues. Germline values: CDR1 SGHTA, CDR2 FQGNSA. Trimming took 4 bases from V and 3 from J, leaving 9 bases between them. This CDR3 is CASSSQVDYGYTF. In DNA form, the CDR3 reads TGTGCCAGCAGCTCACAGGTTGACTATGGCTACACCTTC.

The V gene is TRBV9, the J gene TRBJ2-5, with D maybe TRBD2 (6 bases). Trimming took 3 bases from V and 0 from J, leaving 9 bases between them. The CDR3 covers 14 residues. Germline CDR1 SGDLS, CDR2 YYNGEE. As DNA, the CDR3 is TGTGCCAGCAGCGGGGGGGACTACCAAGAGACCCAGTACTTC. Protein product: CASSGGDYQETQYF.

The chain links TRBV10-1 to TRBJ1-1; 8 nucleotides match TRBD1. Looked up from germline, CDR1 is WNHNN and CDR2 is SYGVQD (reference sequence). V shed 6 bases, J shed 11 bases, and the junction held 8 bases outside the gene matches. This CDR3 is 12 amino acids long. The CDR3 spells CASSSTGVGAFF. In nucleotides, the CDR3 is TGCGCCAGCAGCTCGACAGGGGTCGGCGCTTTCTTT.

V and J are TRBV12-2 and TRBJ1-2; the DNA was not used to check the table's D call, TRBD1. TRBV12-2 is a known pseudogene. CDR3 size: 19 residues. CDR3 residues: CASRLGRIRNSFSPYGYTF. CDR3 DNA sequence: TGTGCAAGTCGCTTAGGTCGTATTAGAAACAGCTTTAGTCCTTATGGCTACACCTTC.

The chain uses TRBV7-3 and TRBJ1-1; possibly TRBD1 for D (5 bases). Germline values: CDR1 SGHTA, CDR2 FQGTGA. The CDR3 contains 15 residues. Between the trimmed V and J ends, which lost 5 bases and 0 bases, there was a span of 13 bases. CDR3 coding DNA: TGTGCCAGCAGCCCAGACAGTGTCATGAACACTGAAGCTTTCTTT. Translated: CASSPDSVMNTEAFF.

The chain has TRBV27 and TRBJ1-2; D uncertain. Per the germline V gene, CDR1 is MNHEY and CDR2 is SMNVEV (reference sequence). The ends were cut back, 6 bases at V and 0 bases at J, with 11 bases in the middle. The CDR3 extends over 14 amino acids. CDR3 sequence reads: CASSPGVPNYGYTF. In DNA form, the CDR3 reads TGTGCCAGCAGCCCGGGAGTTCCTAACTATGGCTACACCTTC.

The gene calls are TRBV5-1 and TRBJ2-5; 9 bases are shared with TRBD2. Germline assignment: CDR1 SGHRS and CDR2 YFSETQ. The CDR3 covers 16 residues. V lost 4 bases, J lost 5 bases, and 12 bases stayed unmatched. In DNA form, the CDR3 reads TGCGCCAGCAGCCATTCACTTAGCGGGAGTGGGGAGACCCAGTACTTC. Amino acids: CASSHSLSGSGETQYF.

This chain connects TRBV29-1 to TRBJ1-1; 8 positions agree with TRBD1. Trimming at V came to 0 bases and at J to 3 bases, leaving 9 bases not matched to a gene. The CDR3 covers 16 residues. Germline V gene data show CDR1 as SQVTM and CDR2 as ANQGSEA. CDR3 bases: TGCAGCGTTGAAGATCCAGGGGGCAACAGGGACACTGAAGCTTTCTTT. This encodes CSVEDPGGNRDTEAFF.

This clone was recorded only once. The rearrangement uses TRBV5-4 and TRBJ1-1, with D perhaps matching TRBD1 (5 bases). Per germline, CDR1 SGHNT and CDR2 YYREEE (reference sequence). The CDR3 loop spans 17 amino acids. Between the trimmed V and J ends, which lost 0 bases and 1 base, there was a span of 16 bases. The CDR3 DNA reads TGTGCCAGCAGCTTGGGGGTGCCCGGGCAGGGGAACACTGAAGCTTTCTTT. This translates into CASSLGVPGQGNTEAFF.

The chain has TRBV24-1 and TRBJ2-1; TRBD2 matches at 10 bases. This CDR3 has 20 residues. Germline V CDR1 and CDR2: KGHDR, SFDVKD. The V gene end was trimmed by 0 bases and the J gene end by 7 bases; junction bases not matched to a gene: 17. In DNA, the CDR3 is TGTGCCACCAGTGATTTGCGGGGACTAGCGTCGTGCCTGGACCTAAATGAGCAGTTCTTC. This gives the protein CATSDLRGLASCLDLNEQFF.

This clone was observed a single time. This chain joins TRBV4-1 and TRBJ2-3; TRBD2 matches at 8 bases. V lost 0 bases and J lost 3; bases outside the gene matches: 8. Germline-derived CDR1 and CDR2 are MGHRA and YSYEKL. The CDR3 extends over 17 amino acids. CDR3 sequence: CASSQDPSGRGTDTQYF. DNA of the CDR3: TGCGCCAGCAGCCAAGATCCGAGCGGGAGAGGGACAGATACGCAGTATTTT.

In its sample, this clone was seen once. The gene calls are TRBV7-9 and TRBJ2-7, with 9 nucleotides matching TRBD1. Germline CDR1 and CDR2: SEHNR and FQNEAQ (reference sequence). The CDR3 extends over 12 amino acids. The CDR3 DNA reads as TGTGCCAGCAGCAGGACAGGGGATAGGGGTTCTGTC. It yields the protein CASSRTGDRGSV.

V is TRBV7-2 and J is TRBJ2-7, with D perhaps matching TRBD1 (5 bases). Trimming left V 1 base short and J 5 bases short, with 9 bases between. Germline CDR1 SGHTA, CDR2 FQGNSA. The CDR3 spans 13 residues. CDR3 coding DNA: TGTGCCAGCAGCTTAGGTGGGGCAAACGAGCAGTACGTC. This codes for CASSLGGANEQYV.

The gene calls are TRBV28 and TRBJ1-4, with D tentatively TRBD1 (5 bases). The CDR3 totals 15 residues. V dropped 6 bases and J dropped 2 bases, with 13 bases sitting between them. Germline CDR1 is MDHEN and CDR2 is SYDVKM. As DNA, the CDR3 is TGTGCCAGCAGCCTGGCAGGGATTACTAATGAAAAACTGTTTTTT. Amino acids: CASSLAGITNEKLFF.

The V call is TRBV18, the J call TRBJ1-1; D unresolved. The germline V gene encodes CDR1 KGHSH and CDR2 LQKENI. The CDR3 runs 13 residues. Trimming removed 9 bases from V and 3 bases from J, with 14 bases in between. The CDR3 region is CASTGVADTEAFF. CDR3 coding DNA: TGTGCCAGTACCGGAGTAGCGGACACTGAAGCTTTCTTT.

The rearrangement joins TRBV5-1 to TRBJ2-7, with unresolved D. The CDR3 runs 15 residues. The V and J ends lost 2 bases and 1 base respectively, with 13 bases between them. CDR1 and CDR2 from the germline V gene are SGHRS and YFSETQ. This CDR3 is CASSLWPGDSYEQYF. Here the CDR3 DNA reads TGCGCCAGCAGCTTATGGCCAGGCGATTCCTACGAGCAGTACTTC.

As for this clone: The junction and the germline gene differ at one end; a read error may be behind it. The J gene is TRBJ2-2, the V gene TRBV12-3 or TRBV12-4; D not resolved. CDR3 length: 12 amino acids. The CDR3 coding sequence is TGTGCCAGCAGATTAGGCGCCGGGGAGCTGTTTTTT. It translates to CASRLGAGELFF.

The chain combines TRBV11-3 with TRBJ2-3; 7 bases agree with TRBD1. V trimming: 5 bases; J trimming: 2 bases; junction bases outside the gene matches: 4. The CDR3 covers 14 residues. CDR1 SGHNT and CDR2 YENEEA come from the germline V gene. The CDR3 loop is CASSTGAYTDTQYF. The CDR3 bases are TGTGCCAGCAGCACAGGGGCTTACACAGATACGCAGTATTTT. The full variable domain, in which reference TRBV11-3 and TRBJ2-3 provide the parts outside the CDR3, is EAGVVQSPRYKIIEKKQPVAFWCNPISGHNTLYWYLQNLGQGPELLIRYENEEAVDDSQLPKDRFSAERLKGVDSTLKIQPAELGDSAVYLCASSTGAYTDTQYFGPGTRLTVL.

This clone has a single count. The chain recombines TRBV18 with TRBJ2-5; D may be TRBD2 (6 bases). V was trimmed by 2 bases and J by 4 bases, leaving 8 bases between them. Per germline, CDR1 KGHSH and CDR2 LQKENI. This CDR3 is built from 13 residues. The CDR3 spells CASSPDSGETQYF. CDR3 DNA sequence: TGTGCCAGCTCACCAGATAGCGGAGAGACCCAGTACTTC.

In DNA form, the CDR3 reads TGTGCCAGCAGCCCGAGCACGGGAGCAGGAAGTGGCGCAGATACGCAGTATTTT. It yields the protein CASSPSTGAGSGADTQYF. The chain uses TRBV3-1 (or the pseudogene TRBV3-2) and TRBJ2-3, with a weak D call TRBD2 (6 bases). Germline CDR1 reads LGHDT; CDR2 reads YNNKEL (reference sequence). CDR3 length: 18 amino acids. The V and J ends lost 4 bases and 4 bases respectively, with 24 bases between them.

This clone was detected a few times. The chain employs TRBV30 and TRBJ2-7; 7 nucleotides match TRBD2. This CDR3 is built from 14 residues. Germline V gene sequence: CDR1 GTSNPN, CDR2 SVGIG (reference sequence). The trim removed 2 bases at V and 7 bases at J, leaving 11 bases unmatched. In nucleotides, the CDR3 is TGTGCCTGGAGTCTAGCGGCTGGCCCGGGGGAGCAGTACTTC. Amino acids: CAWSLAAGPGEQYF. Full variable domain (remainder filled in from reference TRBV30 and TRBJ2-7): SQTIHQWPATLVQPVGSPLSLECTVEGTSNPNLYWYRQAAGRGLQLLFYSVGIGQISSEVPQNLSASRPQDRQFILSSKKLLLSDSGFYLCAWSLAAGPGEQYFGPGTRLTVT.

CDR3 in DNA: TGCGCCAGCAGCCTGGGGAGTTGGGAAGGGAATGAAAAACTGTTTTTT. It is translated as CASSLGSWEGNEKLFF. The rearrangement joins TRBV4-3 to TRBJ1-4; D gene ambiguous. This CDR3 is 16 amino acids long. The germline V gene has CDR1 LGHNA and CDR2 YSLEER. Trimming pared 4 bases from V and 5 bases from J, leaving 17 bases between.

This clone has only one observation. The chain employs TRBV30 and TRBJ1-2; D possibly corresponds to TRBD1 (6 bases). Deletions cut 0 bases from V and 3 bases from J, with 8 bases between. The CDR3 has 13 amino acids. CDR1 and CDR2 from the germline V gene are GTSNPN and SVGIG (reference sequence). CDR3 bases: TGTGCCTGGAGTGTGGGGGCACACTATGGCTACACCTTC. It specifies CAWSVGAHYGYTF.

Written as DNA, the CDR3 is TGTGCCAGCAGACGGGGACAGATAAATTCACCCCTCCACTTT. Protein product: CASRRGQINSPLHF. The chain links TRBV27 to TRBJ1-6, with 7 positions matching TRBD1. Looked up from germline, CDR1 is MNHEY and CDR2 is SMNVEV (reference sequence). The V and J ends lost 6 bases and 7 bases, in that order; junction bases with no gene match: 6. CDR3 length equals 14 residues.

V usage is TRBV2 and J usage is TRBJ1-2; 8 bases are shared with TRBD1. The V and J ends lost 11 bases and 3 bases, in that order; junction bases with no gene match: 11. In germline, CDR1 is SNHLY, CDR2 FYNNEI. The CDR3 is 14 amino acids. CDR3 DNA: TGTGCCTCACCACTCTCAGGGGGCTACTATGGCTACACCTTC. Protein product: CASPLSGGYYGYTF.

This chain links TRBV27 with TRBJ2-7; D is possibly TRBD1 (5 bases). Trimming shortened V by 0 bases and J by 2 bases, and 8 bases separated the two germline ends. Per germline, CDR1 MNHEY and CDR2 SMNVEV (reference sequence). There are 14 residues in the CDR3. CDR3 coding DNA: TGTGCCAGCAGTTTATCGGGCAGGGCCTACGAGCAGTACGTC. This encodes CASSLSGRAYEQYV.

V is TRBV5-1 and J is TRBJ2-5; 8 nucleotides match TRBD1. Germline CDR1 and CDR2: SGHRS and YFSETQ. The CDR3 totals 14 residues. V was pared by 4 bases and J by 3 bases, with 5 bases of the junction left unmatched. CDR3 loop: CASSPGTGEETQYF. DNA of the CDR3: TGCGCCAGCAGCCCAGGGACAGGAGAAGAGACCCAGTACTTC.

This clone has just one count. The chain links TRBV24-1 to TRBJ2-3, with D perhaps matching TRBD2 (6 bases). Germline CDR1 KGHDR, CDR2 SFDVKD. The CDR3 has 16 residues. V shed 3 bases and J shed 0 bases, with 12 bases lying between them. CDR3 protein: CATSDASGDSTDTQYF. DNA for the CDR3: TGTGCCACCAGTGATGCCTCGGGAGACAGCACAGATACGCAGTATTTT.